This T cell receptor (beta chain) was captured in a study of shared clonotypes between healthy human individuals. In the study overall: A few men and two women, aged 18 to 49, were donors.

CD45RO-negative, CCR7-positively selected cells formed the naive CD8 fraction, excluding terminally differentiated effector memory CD45RA+ cells. For sorted subsets, 150 to 200 ng DNA per replicate equaled 30,000 or so T cell genomes. Libraries were prepared by immunoSEQ multiplex PCR; TCRdb keeps only in-frame clonotypes and omits some of them. The repertoire has around 1.9 million clones, under 95% of them found once; the top ten carry 1.5% to 2%. The table lists this clone with a count of one. Its antigen is not identified. Overall study results and limits: Only blood samples were collected, and tissue repertoires likely differ.

This clonotype was obtained from a man younger than 30 in good health. Some clones in this sample may be carry-over from other donors' samples. The sample taken for sequencing was naive CD8+ T cells from PBMCs.

The CDR3, as DNA: TGCGCCAGCAGCTGGGGAGTTGGCCAAGAGACCCAGTACTTC. Translated, it gives CASSWGVGQETQYF. The rearrangement links TRBV4-3 to TRBJ2-5; maybe TRBD2 (5 bases). The CDR3 is 14 amino acids. Germline lookup yields CDR1 LGHNA and CDR2 YSLEER. V was shortened by 5 bases and J by 1 base, with 11 bases between the two germline ends.